The T cell receptor (beta chain) described here comes from a study of blood T cell repertoires in COVID-19. V was clipped by 7 bases and J by 3 bases, with 18 bases between them. CDR1 MNHEY and CDR2 SVGAGI come from the germline V gene. The CDR3 consists of 15 residues. The age range of participants was 18 to 89 years, with residence in approximately 25 US areas. Cohort assignment relied on participant-reported clinical history. The authors' processing: Amplifying reference gene primers gave estimates of nucleated cell counts. Sequencing was performed with immunoSEQ multiplex PCR; in TCRdb, only in-frame clones are kept and a portion is missing. V, J and clone size were drawn from that table, and D and trimming were deduced from the DNA. The sample records about 150,000 clones, about 86% being singletons.

The V and J genes are TRBV6-5 and TRBJ1-2; perhaps TRBD1 as D (5 bases). The source is a man between 50 and 59 years old who had recovered from COVID-19. Sequencing used PBMCs or T cells enriched from blood (not recorded which). The CDR3 loop reads CASTAGRGSYYGYTF. CDR3 nucleotides: TGTGCCAGCACCGCAGGGAGGGGCTCCTACTATGGCTACACCTTC.